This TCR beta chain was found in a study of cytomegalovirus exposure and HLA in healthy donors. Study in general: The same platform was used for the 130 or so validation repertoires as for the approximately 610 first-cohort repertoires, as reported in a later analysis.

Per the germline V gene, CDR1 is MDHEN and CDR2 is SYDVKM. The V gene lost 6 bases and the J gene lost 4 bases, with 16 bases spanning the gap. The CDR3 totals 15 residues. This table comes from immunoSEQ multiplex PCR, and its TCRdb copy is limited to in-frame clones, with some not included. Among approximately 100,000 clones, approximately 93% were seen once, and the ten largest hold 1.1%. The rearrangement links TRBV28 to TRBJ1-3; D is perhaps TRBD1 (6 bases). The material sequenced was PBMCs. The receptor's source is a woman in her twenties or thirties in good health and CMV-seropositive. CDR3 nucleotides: TGTGCCAGCAGCGAACTAAGGGGGACGGGAAACACCATATATTTT. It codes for CASSELRGTGNTIYF.